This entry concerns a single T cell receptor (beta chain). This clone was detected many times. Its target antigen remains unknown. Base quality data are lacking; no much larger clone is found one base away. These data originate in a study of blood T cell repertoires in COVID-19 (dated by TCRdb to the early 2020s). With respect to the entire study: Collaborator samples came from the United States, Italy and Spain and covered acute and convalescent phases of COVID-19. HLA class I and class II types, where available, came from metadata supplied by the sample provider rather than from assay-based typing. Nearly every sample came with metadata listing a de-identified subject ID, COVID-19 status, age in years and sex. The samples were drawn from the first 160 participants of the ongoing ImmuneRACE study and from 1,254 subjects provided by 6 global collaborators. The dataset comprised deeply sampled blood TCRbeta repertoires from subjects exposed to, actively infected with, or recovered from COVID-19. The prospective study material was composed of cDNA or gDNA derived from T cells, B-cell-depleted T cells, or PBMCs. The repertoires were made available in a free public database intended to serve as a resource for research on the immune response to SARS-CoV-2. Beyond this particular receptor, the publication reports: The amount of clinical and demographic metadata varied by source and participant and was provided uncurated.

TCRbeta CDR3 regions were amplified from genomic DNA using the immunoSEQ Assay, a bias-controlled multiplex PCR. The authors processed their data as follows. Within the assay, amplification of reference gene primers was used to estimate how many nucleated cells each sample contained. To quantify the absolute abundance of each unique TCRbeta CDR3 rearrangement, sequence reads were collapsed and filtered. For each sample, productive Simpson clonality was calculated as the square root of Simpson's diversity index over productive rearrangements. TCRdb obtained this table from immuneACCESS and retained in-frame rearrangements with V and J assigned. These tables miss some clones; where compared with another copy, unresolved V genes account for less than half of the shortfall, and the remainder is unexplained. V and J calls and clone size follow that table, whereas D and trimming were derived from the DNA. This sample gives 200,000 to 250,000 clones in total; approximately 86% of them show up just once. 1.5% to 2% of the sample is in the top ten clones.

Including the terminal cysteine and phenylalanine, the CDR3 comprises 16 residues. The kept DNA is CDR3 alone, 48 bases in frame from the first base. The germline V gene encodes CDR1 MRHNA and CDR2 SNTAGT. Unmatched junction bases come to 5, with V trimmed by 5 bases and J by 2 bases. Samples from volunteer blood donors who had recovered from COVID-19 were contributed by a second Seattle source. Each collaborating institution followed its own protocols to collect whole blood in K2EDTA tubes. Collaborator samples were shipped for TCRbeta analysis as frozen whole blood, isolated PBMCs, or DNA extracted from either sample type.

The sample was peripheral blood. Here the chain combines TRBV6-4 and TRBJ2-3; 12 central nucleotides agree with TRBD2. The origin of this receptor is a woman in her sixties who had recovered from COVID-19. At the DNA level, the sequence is TGTGCCAGCAGTCCGACTAGCGGGGGCCCCACAGATACGCAGTATTTT. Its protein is CASSPTSGGPTDTQYF.